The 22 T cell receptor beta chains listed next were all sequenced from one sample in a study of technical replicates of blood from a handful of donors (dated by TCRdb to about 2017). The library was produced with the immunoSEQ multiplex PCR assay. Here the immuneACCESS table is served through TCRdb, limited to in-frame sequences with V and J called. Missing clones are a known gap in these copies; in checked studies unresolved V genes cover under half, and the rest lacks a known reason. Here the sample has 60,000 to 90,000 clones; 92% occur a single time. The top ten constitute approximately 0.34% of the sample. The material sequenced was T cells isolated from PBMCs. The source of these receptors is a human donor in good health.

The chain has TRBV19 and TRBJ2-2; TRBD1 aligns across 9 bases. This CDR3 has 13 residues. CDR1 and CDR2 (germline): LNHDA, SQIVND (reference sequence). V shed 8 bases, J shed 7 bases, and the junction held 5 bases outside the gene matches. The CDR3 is CASRNRGLGELFF. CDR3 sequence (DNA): TGTGCCAGTCGGAACAGGGGGCTCGGGGAGCTGTTTTTT.

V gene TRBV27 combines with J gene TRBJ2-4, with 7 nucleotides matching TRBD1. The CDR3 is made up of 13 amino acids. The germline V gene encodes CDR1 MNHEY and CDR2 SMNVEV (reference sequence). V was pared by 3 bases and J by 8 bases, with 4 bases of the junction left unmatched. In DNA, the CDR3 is TGTGCCAGCAGTTTGACAGGGTGGGACATTCAGTACTTC. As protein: CASSLTGWDIQYF.

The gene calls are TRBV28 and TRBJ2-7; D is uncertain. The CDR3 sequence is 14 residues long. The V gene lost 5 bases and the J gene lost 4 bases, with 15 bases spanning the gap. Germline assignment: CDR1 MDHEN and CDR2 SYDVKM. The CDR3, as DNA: TGTGCCAGCAGTCCCCCGATAACACCATACGAGCAGTACTTC. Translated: CASSPPITPYEQYF.

CDR3 protein: CASTGGLSIYEQYF. CDR3 bases: TGTGCCAGCACGGGCGGGCTAAGCATCTACGAGCAGTACTTC. This chain uses TRBV6-1 with TRBJ2-7, with D tentatively TRBD2 (5 bases). The V end was cut by 7 bases, the J end by 3 bases, with 16 bases between. The CDR3 spans 14 residues. Germline V lookup: CDR1 MNHNS, CDR2 SASEGT.

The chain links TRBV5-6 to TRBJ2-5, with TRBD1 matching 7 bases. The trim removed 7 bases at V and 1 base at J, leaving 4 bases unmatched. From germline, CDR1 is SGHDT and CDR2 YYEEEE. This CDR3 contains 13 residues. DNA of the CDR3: TGTGCCAGCCAGAGGGGGCTCCAAGAGACCCAGTACTTC. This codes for CASQRGLQETQYF.

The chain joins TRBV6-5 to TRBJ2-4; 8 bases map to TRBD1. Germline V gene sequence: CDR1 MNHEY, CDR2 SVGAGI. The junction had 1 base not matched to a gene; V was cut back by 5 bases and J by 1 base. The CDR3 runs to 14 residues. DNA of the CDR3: TGTGCCAGCAGTCGACAGGGGGCCAAAAACATTCAGTACTTC. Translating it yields CASSRQGAKNIQYF.

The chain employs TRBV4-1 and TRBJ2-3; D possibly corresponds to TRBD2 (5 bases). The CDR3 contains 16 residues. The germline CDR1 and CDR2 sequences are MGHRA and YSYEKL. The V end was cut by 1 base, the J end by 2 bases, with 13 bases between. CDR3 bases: TGCGCCAGCAGCCAAGGGGAGCGGCCCCTCACAGATACGCAGTATTTT. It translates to CASSQGERPLTDTQYF.

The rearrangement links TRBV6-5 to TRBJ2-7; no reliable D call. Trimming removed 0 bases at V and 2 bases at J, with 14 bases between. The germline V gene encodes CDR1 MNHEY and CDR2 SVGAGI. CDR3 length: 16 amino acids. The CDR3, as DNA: TGTGCCAGCAGTTACTCGAGCCCGCGGAAAACCTACGAGCAGTACTTC. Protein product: CASSYSSPRKTYEQYF.

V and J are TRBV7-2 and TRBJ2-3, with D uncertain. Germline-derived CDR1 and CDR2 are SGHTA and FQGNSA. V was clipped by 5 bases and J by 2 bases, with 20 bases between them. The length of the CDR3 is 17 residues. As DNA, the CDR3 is TGTGCCAGCAGCCCTCAGTCGAGGAATTCTCACACAGATACGCAGTATTTT. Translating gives CASSPQSRNSHTDTQYF. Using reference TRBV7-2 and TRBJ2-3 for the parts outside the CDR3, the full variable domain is GAGVSQSPSNKVTEKGKDVELRCDPISGHTALYWYRQSLGQGLEFLIYFQGNSAPDKSGLPSDRFSAERTGGSVSTLTIQRTQQEDSAVYLCASSPQSRNSHTDTQYFGPGTRLTVL.

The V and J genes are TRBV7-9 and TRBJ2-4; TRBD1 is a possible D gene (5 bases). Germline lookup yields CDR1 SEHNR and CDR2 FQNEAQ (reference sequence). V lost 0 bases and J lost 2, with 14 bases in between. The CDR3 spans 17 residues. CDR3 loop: CASSLAKGQPTKNIQYF. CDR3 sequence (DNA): TGTGCCAGCAGCTTAGCGAAGGGGCAGCCCACCAAAAACATTCAGTACTTC.

The CDR3 protein is CASSLTGLEGTIYF. CDR3 DNA sequence: TGTGCCAGCAGCTTAACAGGGCTAGAAGGCACCATATATTTT. The V call is TRBV5-5, the J call TRBJ1-3; TRBD1 might be the D (6 bases). The germline V and J ends were trimmed by 2 bases and 9 bases, with 15 bases remaining between them. CDR1 and CDR2 from the germline V gene are SGHKS and YYEKEE (reference sequence). The length of the CDR3 is 14 residues.

The CDR3 reads CASSFSPGGVNGELFF. The CDR3 DNA reads TGTGCCAGCAGCTTCTCCCCGGGAGGAGTGAACGGGGAGCTGTTTTTT. This chain links TRBV5-4 with TRBJ2-2, with 7 bases matching TRBD2. This CDR3 comprises 16 residues. Germline CDR1 SGHNT, CDR2 YYREEE (reference sequence). V was pared by 2 bases and J by 7 bases, with 11 bases of the junction left unmatched.

The CDR3 region is CASSLGWLAGEDTGELFF. CDR3 DNA: TGTGCCAGCAGCTTAGGTTGGCTAGCGGGAGAAGATACCGGGGAGCTGTTTTTT. The rearrangement links TRBV7-2 to TRBJ2-2; 10 bases match TRBD2. CDR1 SGHTA and CDR2 FQGNSA come from the germline V gene. CDR3 length: 18 amino acids. V trimming: 1 base; J trimming: 5 bases; junction bases outside the gene matches: 10.

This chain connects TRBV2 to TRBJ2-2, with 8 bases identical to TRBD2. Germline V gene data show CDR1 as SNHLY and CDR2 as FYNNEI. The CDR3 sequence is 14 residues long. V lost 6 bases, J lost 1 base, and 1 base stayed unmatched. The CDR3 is CASSGTRNTGELFF. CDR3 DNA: TGTGCCAGCAGCGGGACTAGGAACACCGGGGAGCTGTTTTTT.

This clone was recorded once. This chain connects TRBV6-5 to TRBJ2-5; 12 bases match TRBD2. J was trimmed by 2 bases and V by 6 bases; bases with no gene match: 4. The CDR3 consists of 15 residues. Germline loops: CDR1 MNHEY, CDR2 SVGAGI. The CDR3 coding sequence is TGTGCCAGCAGGGGCCTAGCGGGAGGGCAAGAGACCCAGTACTTC. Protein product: CASRGLAGGQETQYF.

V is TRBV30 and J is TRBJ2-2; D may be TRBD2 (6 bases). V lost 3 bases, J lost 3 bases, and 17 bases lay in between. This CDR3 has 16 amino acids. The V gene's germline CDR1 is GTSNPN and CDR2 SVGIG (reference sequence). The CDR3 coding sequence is TGTGCCTGGAGGGAAGAGGAGGGATACTACACCGGGGAGCTGTTTTTT. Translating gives CAWREEEGYYTGELFF. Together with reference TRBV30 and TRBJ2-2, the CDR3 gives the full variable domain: SQTIHQWPATLVQPVGSPLSLECTVEGTSNPNLYWYRQAAGRGLQLLFYSVGIGQISSEVPQNLSASRPQDRQFILSSKKLLLSDSGFYLCAWREEEGYYTGELFFGEGSRLTVL.

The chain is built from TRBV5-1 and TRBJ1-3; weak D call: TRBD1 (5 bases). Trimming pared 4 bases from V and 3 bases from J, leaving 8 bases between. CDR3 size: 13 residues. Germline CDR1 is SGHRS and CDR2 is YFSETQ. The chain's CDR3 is CASSQGLGNTIYF. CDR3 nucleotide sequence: TGCGCCAGCAGCCAGGGTCTTGGAAACACCATATATTTT.

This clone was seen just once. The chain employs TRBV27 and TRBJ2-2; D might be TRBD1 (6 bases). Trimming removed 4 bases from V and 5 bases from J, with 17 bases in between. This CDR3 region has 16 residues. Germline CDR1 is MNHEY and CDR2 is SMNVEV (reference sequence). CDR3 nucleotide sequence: TGTGCCAGCAGTTCAGACAGGAAGGCCGGGACCGGGGAGCTGTTTTTT. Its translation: CASSSDRKAGTGELFF.

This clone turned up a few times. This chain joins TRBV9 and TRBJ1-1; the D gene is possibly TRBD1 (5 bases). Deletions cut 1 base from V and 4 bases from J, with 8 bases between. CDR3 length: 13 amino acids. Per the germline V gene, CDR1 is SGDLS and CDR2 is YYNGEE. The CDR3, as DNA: TGTGCCAGCAGCGTAATAAGGGGCACTGAAGCTTTCTTT. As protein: CASSVIRGTEAFF.

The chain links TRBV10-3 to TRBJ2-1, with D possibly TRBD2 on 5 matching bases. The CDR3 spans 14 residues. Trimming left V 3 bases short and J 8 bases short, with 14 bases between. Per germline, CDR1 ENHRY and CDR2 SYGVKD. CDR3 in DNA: TGTGCCATCAGTGATAGAGAGGGCCGAGATGAGCAGTTCTTC. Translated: CAISDREGRDEQFF.

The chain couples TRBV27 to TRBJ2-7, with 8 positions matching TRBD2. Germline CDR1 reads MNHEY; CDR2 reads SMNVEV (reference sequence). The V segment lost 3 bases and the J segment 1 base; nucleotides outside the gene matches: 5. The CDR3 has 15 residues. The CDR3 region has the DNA TGTGCCAGCAGTTTTTTCGCTAGCGGGTCCTACGAGCAGTACTTC. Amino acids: CASSFFASGSYEQYF.

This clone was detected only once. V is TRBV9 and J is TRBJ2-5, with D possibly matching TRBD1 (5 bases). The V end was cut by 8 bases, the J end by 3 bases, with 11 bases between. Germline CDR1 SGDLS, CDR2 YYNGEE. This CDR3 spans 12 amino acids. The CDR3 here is CASRGVEETQYF. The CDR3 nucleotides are TGTGCCAGTAGGGGTGTAGAAGAGACCCAGTACTTC.